This is a list of T cell receptor beta chains from one sample in a study of cytomegalovirus exposure and HLA in healthy donors. Sequencing was performed with immunoSEQ multiplex PCR; in TCRdb, only in-frame clones are kept and a portion is missing. The table has around 150,000 clones, about three fifths seen once. Material for sequencing was PBMCs. Receptors originate from a woman in her 30s in good health and CMV-seropositive. Each CDR3 is given without its conserved first and last residue. D genes are given only for firm matches.

TRBV6-1	12	TRBJ1-1	-	ASSEKLMNTEAF
TRBV7-3	16	TRBJ2-2	TRBD2	ASSLRLAGGPNTGELF
TRBV5-1	11	TRBJ1-2	TRBD1	ASRTQGFYGYT
TRBV28	14	TRBJ2-1	-	ASSWVPGARYNEQF
TRBV5-1	11	TRBJ1-1	-	ASTVVGGTEAF
TRBV11-2	13	TRBJ2-7	-	ASSLGLGRSYEQY
TRBV11-2	13	TRBJ2-3	-	ATGGAAVSTDTQY
TRBV4-1	14	TRBJ1-2	-	ASSRATRAGGGGYT
TRBV6-4	12	TRBJ2-1	TRBD1	ASSDGDRAGEQF
TRBV30	13	TRBJ2-7	TRBD2	AWSAGTSGNYEQY
TRBV5-1	13	TRBJ2-7	TRBD1	ASSLAGTGTNEQY
TRBV4-1	14	TRBJ1-5	-	ASSPDPGTSNQPQH
TRBV27	10	TRBJ2-1	-	ASSPTRNEQF
TRBV27	11	TRBJ1-2	TRBD1	ASSLSTGVGYT
TRBV28	12	TRBJ1-6	-	ATIKDSWNSPLH
TRBV14	13	TRBJ2-7	TRBD2	ASSPASGRIYEQY
TRBV27	13	TRBJ1-5	-	ASSLSRASNQPQH
TRBV7-2	15	TRBJ1-3	TRBD1	ASSRDRGPRGGNTIY
TRBV6-5	12	TRBJ2-2	-	ASSYSEEPGELF
TRBV6-5	13	TRBJ2-2	-	ASSYSPVNTGELF
TRBV5-6	12	TRBJ1-5	TRBD1	ASSSGQNYQPQH
TRBV9	15	TRBJ1-4	-	ASSPTETTGSNEKLF
TRBV4-2	11	TRBJ2-1	-	ASSQGALDEQF
TRBV7-6	11	TRBJ2-1	TRBD1	ASARGLVDEQF
TRBV9	12	TRBJ2-5	-	ASSVGQLQETQY
TRBV9	14	TRBJ2-7	TRBD2	ASSAPSSGGLDEQY
TRBV2	13	TRBJ1-1	-	ASSVSRVMNTEAF
TRBV1	15	TRBJ1-6	-	TSSPYRGPPKYSPLH
TRBV15	13	TRBJ2-7	TRBD2	ATTDTYTGGYEQY
TRBV2	11	TRBJ2-7	TRBD2	ASYGTRRGEQY
TRBV18	12	TRBJ1-2	TRBD1	ASSPITGGDGYT
TRBV6-4	19	TRBJ2-4	-	ASSDFDNPRGNPWAKNIQY
TRBV5-1	11	TRBJ1-6	-	ASSAGGDSPLH
TRBV14	14	TRBJ1-4	TRBD1	ASSQAPGGYGEKLF
TRBV11-2	13	TRBJ2-1	TRBD2	ASSYHRTSPNEQF
TRBV5-4	9	TRBJ1-1	TRBD1	ASSEGAQAF
TRBV6-1	13	TRBJ2-2	TRBD1	ASRGRDRNTGELF
TRBV6-1	11	TRBJ1-1	-	ASTLETGTEAF
TRBV19	11	TRBJ1-1	TRBD1	ASSQGVRTEAF
TRBV19	12	TRBJ2-5	-	ASSIQGSGETQY
TRBV27	15	TRBJ2-6	-	ASSLGQGLPGANVLT
TRBV5-5	13	TRBJ1-4	-	ASTPPGFTNEKLF
TRBV10-3	12	TRBJ1-1	TRBD1	AIKPGQGFTEAF
TRBV28	12	TRBJ1-2	-	ASNPRSGSYGYT
TRBV5-6	12	TRBJ1-3	TRBD1	ASILTGVGNTIY
TRBV4-2	15	TRBJ2-1	TRBD2	ASSHVTGTSGGYEQF
TRBV5-4	13	TRBJ1-5	TRBD1	ASSLGGTGNQPQH
TRBV6-1	12	TRBJ2-1	TRBD1	ASRDLTGGNEQF
TRBV28	12	TRBJ1-2	-	ASSYMDSPYGYT
TRBV5-1	12	TRBJ1-1	-	ASSLGRSNTEAF
TRBV18	11	TRBJ1-2	TRBD1	ASSSGTVYGYT
TRBV29-1	12	TRBJ2-3	TRBD2	SATIAGVADTQY
TRBV7-3	16	TRBJ2-1	TRBD1	ASSLKFDTMGTDNEQF
TRBV7-2	10	TRBJ2-3	-	ASSFGSDTQY
TRBV5-6	12	TRBJ2-5	-	ASSLGVRAETQY
TRBV18	13	TRBJ2-5	TRBD1	ASSRLGGTGVTQY